This T cell receptor beta chain was documented in a study of T and B cells in COVID-19 patients. From germline, CDR1 is SGHNT and CDR2 YYREEE (reference sequence). Trimming cost V 4 bases and J 0 bases, with 4 bases left between them. The length of the CDR3 is 12 residues. TRB rearrangements were amplified by multiplex PCR with BIOMED2 TRB-A/B primers. Via MiXCR, TCRdb re-called the multiplex PCR reads, giving one row per CDR3 protein. Of about 14,000 distinct CDR3 sequences listed, less than 30% are singletons. TRB was amplified from approximately 250-480 ng of blood genomic DNA. The sequenced material came from blood. The rearrangement uses TRBV5-4 and TRBJ1-1; D unclear. The sequence was obtained from a human donor who had recovered from COVID-19. Here the CDR3 reads CASSRMNTEAFF. The CDR3 DNA is TGTGCCAGCAGCCGAATGAACACTGAAGCTTTCTTT.